This T cell receptor (beta chain) emerged from a study of PD-1 blockade in mismatch repair-deficient tumors. Background on the study: Patients had about 13 mismatch repair-deficient cancer types and were previously treated and progressing.

The repertoire was sequenced with immunoSEQ multiplex PCR; TCRdb's copy has only in-frame clones and lacks some. Altogether approximately 80,000 clones are present, approximately 80% being singletons, with the ten largest covering roughly 6%. Mismatch repair deficiency was confirmed in all patients, by PCR or immunohistochemistry. The TCR-sequenced patients were a few responders to pembrolizumab. On this clone itself: Its antigen is still unknown.

Germline loops: CDR1 LNHDA, CDR2 SQIVND (reference sequence). V shed 6 bases and J shed 1 base, with 12 bases lying between them. This CDR3 is 15 amino acids long. Study-wide results and caveats: Tumor-resident clones, often absent from pretreatment blood, expanded after pembrolizumab and then contracted.

V gene TRBV19 combines with J gene TRBJ2-2, with D possibly being TRBD2 (5 bases). This TCR was sampled from an adult with mismatch repair-deficient cancer. Here the sequenced sample was peripheral blood, taken 44 weeks after starting pembrolizumab. CDR3 bases: TGTGCCAGTAGCTTAAGACGGGAGAACACCGGGGAGCTGTTTTTT. It specifies CASSLRRENTGELFF.